The 5 T cell receptor beta chains in this list originate from one sample, sequenced in a study of CD8 T cells in ankylosing spondylitis. No antigen has been assigned to these receptors. Findings and caveats of the study: Blood of patients with ankylosing spondylitis appeared to be characterized by a TCR beta motif of eight highly homologous variants.

Each CDR3 protein is one row after TCRdb ran MiXCR on the 5' RACE reads. Altogether roughly 370,000 distinct CDR3 sequences are present, around 24% being singletons, with the ten largest covering approximately 16%. The sequenced material came from blood, either unsorted or a sorted T cell fraction (not recorded which). All receptors derive from a male donor with ankylosing spondylitis.

This clonotype was detected a few times. The chain combines TRBV9 with TRBJ2-1, with TRBD2 identical over 10 bases. This CDR3 region has 15 residues. The ends lost 5 bases at V and 5 bases at J; junction bases unmatched: 7. CDR1 and CDR2 (germline): SGDLS, YYNGEE. CDR3 bases: TGTGCCAGCAGTCTACTAGCGGGATTTAACAATGAGCAGTTCTTC. Translated: CASSLLAGFNNEQFF. Looking up the rest from reference TRBV9 and TRBJ2-1 gives the full variable domain: DSGVTQTPKHLITATGQRVTLRCSPRSGDLSVYWYQQSLDQGLQFLIQYYNGEERAKGNILERFSAQQFPDLHSELNLSSLELGDSALYFCASSLLAGFNNEQFFGPGTRLTVL.

This clonotype was seen more than once but under ten times. V and J are TRBV4-2 and TRBJ2-1, with 9 bases fitting TRBD2. V lost 4 bases to trimming and J lost 8 bases; unmatched junction nucleotides: 9. There are 15 residues in the CDR3. Germline CDR1 is LGHNA and CDR2 is YNFKEQ. In DNA form, the CDR3 reads TGTGCCAGCAGCCGAGCTAGCGGGACTGGCTATGAGCAGTTCTTC. As protein: CASSRASGTGYEQFF.

This rearrangement joins TRBV6-5 to TRBJ1-2; D not resolved. V lost 2 bases and J 5 bases, leaving 18 bases between the germline ends. This CDR3 is built from 16 residues. Germline values: CDR1 MNHEY, CDR2 SVGAGI. The CDR3 DNA reads as TGTGCCAGCAGTTACGCCGGACTAACTACCGGATATGGCTACACCTTC. Residues: CASSYAGLTTGYGYTF.

V usage is TRBV2 and J usage is TRBJ2-1; TRBD1 matches 11 bases. From germline, CDR1 is SNHLY and CDR2 FYNNEI. The CDR3 has 15 amino acids. V shed 5 bases and J 5 bases; nucleotides not matched to a gene: 5. The DNA of the CDR3 is TGTGCCAGCAGTTTAGGGACAGGGGGACACAATGAGCAGTTCTTC. Translated: CASSLGTGGHNEQFF.

This clonotype was observed a handful of times. V and J are TRBV18 and TRBJ1-4, with TRBD1 matching 8 bases. V shed 0 bases and J 7 bases; nucleotides not matched to a gene: 10. The germline V gene encodes CDR1 KGHSH and CDR2 LQKENI. The CDR3 covers 17 residues. CDR3 coding DNA: TGTGCCAGCTCACCACCCAACGCCGGACAGGGATCTGAAAAACTGTTTTTT. Protein sequence: CASSPPNAGQGSEKLFF.